These T cell receptor beta chains were read from a single sample in a study of shared clonotypes between healthy human individuals. Produced via immunoSEQ multiplex PCR; TCRdb's table is partial and in-frame only. The repertoire holds millions of clones, with approximately 90% as singletons. The source material was naive CD4+ T cells sorted from blood. The receptors stem from a man aged 18 to 29 in good health. Each CDR3 is given with its conserved first and last residue. A D gene is named only where the DNA matches it firmly. The size field is filled for only some rows; it gives once, few, many or a size class.

v_call	clone_size	d_call	cdr3_length	j_call	cdr3_nt	cdr3_aa
TRBV10-1	-	-	13	TRBJ2-1	TGCGCCAGCAGTGAGTGGACAGACAATGAGCAGTTCTTC	CASSEWTDNEQFF
TRBV18	-	-	17	TRBJ2-2	TGTGCCAGCTCAGTCCAGACAGCCCCCGCGAACACCGGGGAGCTGTTTTTT	CASSVQTAPANTGELFF
TRBV6-1	-	TRBD1	15	TRBJ1-4	TGTGCCAGCAGTGTACCGGGACAGCCACCAAAATCGCTGTTTTTT	CASSVPGQPPKSLFF
TRBV5-1	once	TRBD2	13	TRBJ2-7	TGCGCCAGCAGCCGCGGGGGTTCCTACGAGCAGTACTTC	CASSRGGSYEQYF
TRBV5-4	once	-	20	TRBJ2-2	TGTGCCAGCCCGGCCCGAGGGGCTGGCGACTGGGGCTTTAACACCGGGGAGCTGTTTTTT	CASPARGAGDWGFNTGELFF
TRBV7-2	-	TRBD2	14	TRBJ2-1	TGTGCCAGCAGCTTATACGCGGGACTAGCCGGGCAGTTCTTC	CASSLYAGLAGQFF
TRBV5-1	-	-	16	TRBJ2-2	TGCGCCAGCAGCTTGGCGGCTAGCGTAAACACCGGGGAGCTGTTTTTT	CASSLAASVNTGELFF
TRBV6-8	-	TRBD2	16	TRBJ2-7	TGTGCCAGCAGTGCTCCGGGACTAGCGGCCACCTACGAGCAGTACTTC	CASSAPGLAATYEQYF
TRBV6-1	-	-	14	TRBJ2-2	TGTGCCAGCCATGGGCAGACGAACACCGGGGAGCTGTTTTTT	CASHGQTNTGELFF
TRBV6-5	-	-	15	TRBJ1-5	TGTGCCAGCAGCCTCAACCGATATAGCAATCAGCCCCAGCATTTT	CASSLNRYSNQPQHF
TRBV19	-	-	15	TRBJ1-6	TGTGCCAGTTCGGAACAAACAGGTACTAATTCACCCCTCCACTTT	CASSEQTGTNSPLHF
TRBV28	-	-	14	TRBJ1-1	TGTGCCAGCACTTCAGGGTCCGCGAACACTGAAGCTTTCTTT	CASTSGSANTEAFF
TRBV23-1	-	TRBD2	17	TRBJ2-1	TGCGCCAGCAGCCCGGGGGTAGCGGGAGGGTCTTACAATGAGCAGTTCTTC	CASSPGVAGGSYNEQFF
TRBV7-8	-	-	20	TRBJ2-7	TGTGCCAGCAGCCTGGGTAACAGGGACTACCGGGTAGAGGACTCCTACGAGCAGTACTTC	CASSLGNRDYRVEDSYEQYF
TRBV10-3	once	-	14	TRBJ2-4	TGTGCCATCAGTGAGTCGGATGCCAAAAACATTCAGTACTTC	CAISESDAKNIQYF
TRBV1	-	-	17	TRBJ1-1	TGCACCAGCAGCCAAGATTTGACAGTCGGGACGAACACTGAAGCTTTCTTT	CTSSQDLTVGTNTEAFF
TRBV6-5	-	TRBD1	12	TRBJ2-7	TGTGCCAGCCAGGGGGTCTCCTACGAGCAGTACTTC	CASQGVSYEQYF
TRBV19	-	-	14	TRBJ1-6	TGTGCCAGTAGTATTGAGGGAAGGAGTTCACCCCTCCACTTT	CASSIEGRSSPLHF
TRBV10-3	-	-	13	TRBJ1-2	TGTGCCATCAGTGCGGTGGATAACTATGGCTACACCTTC	CAISAVDNYGYTF
TRBV7-2	-	TRBD2	18	TRBJ2-1	TGTGCCAGCACCGGAGGGGGTAGCGGGGCTGACTCCTACAATGAGCAGTTCTTC	CASTGGGSGADSYNEQFF
TRBV7-2	few	-	14	TRBJ2-2	TGTGCCAGCAGCTTAGAAGCTAACACCGGGGAGCTGTTTTTT	CASSLEANTGELFF
TRBV29-1	few	-	12	TRBJ2-5	TGCAGCGCGATCCCACTACAAGAGACCCAGTACTTC	CSAIPLQETQYF
TRBV19	-	-	14	TRBJ1-2	TGTGCCAGTAGTATAGAAGGGCAATTCTATGGCTACACCTTC	CASSIEGQFYGYTF
TRBV6-1	-	-	13	TRBJ2-4	TGTGCCAGCGAAGACTTAGCCAAAAACATTCAGTACTTC	CASEDLAKNIQYF
TRBV10-3	-	TRBD2	14	TRBJ2-7	TGTGCCATCAGTAGGGAGGGACGCTTGGGGGAGCAGTACTTC	CAISREGRLGEQYF
TRBV6-5	-	TRBD1	16	TRBJ2-7	TGTGCCAGCAGTTGGCAGGGGGACAAGCCCATCTACGAGCAGTACTTC	CASSWQGDKPIYEQYF
TRBV7-4	few	TRBD1	20	TRBJ1-1	TGTGCCAGCAGCTTACTGACAGGGGAGAGGTTACAGGGGATGTGCACTGAAGCTTTCTTT	CASSLLTGERLQGMCTEAFF
TRBV7-9	-	TRBD1	16	TRBJ2-5	TGTGCCAGCAGCTTCGACCCGGGACAGGGACAAGAGACCCAGTACTTC	CASSFDPGQGQETQYF
TRBV7-2	-	-	14	TRBJ2-2	TGTGCCAGCAGCAACAGGATTCACACCGGGGAGCTGTTTTTT	CASSNRIHTGELFF
TRBV2	-	-	15	TRBJ1-5	TGTGCCAGCAGTGGGCAGGGGAGAAGCAATCAGCCCCAGCATTTT	CASSGQGRSNQPQHF
TRBV11-2	-	-	16	TRBJ2-7	TGTGCCAGCAGCTTGGCCCACCTGGGCAGCGCCTACGAGCAGTACTTC	CASSLAHLGSAYEQYF
TRBV19	-	-	14	TRBJ2-7	TGTGCCAGTAAGAGGGCGGATACGAGCTACGAGCAGTACTTC	CASKRADTSYEQYF
TRBV19	-	-	15	TRBJ2-3	TGTGCCAGTAGTATATCTGGGGCTAGCACAGATACGCAGTATTTT	CASSISGASTDTQYF